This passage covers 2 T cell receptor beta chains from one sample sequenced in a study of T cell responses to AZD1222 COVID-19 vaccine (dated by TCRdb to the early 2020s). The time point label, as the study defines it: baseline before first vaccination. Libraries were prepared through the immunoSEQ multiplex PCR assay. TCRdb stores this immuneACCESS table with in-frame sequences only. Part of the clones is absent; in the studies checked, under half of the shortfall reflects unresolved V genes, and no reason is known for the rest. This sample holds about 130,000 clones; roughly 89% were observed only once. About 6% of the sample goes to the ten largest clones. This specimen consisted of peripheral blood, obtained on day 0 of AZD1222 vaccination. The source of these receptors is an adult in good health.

CDR3 sequence reads: CASSPDTSGGEQYF. In DNA, the CDR3 is TGCGCCAGCAGCCCCGACACCTCGGGGGGCGAGCAGTACTTC. The V call is TRBV5-1, the J call TRBJ2-7; 7 nucleotides agree with TRBD2. V trimming: 4 bases; J trimming: 6 bases; junction bases outside the gene matches: 10. Germline CDR1 reads SGHRS; CDR2 reads YFSETQ. The CDR3 loop spans 14 amino acids.

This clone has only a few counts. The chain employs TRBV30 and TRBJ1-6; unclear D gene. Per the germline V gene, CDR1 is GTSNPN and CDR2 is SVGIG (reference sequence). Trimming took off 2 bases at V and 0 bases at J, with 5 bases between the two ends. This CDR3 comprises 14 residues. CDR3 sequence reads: CAWSRSSYNSPLHF. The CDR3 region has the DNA TGTGCCTGGAGTCGGAGCTCCTATAATTCACCCCTCCACTTT.